The rows below give T cell receptor beta chains drawn from one sample of a study of T-cell reconstitution after alpha-beta-depleted transplantation in children. TCRdb processed the PCR reads anew with MiXCR; each CDR3 protein has one entry. The sample includes about 980,000 distinct CDR3 sequences, about 30% of them seen just once. Here the sequenced sample was PBMCs, mostly from graft donor cells, taken 360 days after TCRalphabeta/CD19-depleted stem cell transplant. Receptor source: a boy in the first two years of life who had a stem cell transplant for SCID, so the T cells may come from the graft donor. CDR3s include the opening cysteine and the closing phenylalanine or tryptophan. Each record gives: D gene, CDR3 length, V gene, J gene, clone size, CDR3 protein, CDR3 DNA. The D gene is left open where the match is weak. Clone size is given for some rows only: seen once, a few or many times, or a class if the clone is expanded.

d_call: NA; cdr3_length: 16; v_call: TRBV7-9; j_call: TRBJ2-5; clone_size: NA; cdr3_aa: CASSLGRAVRGETQYF; cdr3_nt: TGTGCCAGCAGCCTGGGTCGGGCAGTGAGGGGAGAGACCCAGTACTTC
d_call: NA; cdr3_length: 14; v_call: TRBV5-1; j_call: TRBJ2-1; clone_size: NA; cdr3_aa: CASRLRGVENEQFF; cdr3_nt: TGCGCCAGCAGGCTTAGAGGGGTCGAGAATGAGCAGTTCTTC
d_call: NA; cdr3_length: 16; v_call: TRBV11-2; j_call: TRBJ2-2; clone_size: NA; cdr3_aa: CASSRVRDLNTGELFF; cdr3_nt: TGTGCCAGCAGCCGAGTCCGGGATCTGAACACCGGGGAGCTGTTTTTT
d_call: TRBD2; cdr3_length: 15; v_call: TRBV6-5; j_call: TRBJ2-1; clone_size: NA; cdr3_aa: CASSYRGLAGGEQFF; cdr3_nt: TGTGCCAGCAGTTACCGCGGACTAGCGGGGGGTGAGCAGTTCTTC
d_call: NA; cdr3_length: 15; v_call: TRBV6-1; j_call: TRBJ1-5; clone_size: NA; cdr3_aa: CASSPWGGINQPQHF; cdr3_nt: TGTGCCAGCAGTCCTTGGGGGGGGATCAATCAGCCCCAGCATTTT
d_call: TRBD1; cdr3_length: 13; v_call: TRBV27; j_call: TRBJ2-7; clone_size: many; cdr3_aa: CASSSGYRGEQYF; cdr3_nt: TGTGCCAGCAGTTCAGGCTACAGGGGCGAGCAGTACTTC
d_call: TRBD1; cdr3_length: 14; v_call: TRBV29-1; j_call: TRBJ1-1; clone_size: NA; cdr3_aa: CSVEYTGGGTEAFF; cdr3_nt: TGCAGCGTGGAATATACAGGGGGGGGCACTGAAGCTTTCTTT
d_call: NA; cdr3_length: 16; v_call: TRBV19; j_call: TRBJ2-3; clone_size: NA; cdr3_aa: CASSIYSGATTDTQYF; cdr3_nt: TGTGCCAGTAGTATATATTCGGGGGCCACCACAGATACGCAGTATTTT
d_call: TRBD1; cdr3_length: 16; v_call: TRBV20-1; j_call: TRBJ2-2; clone_size: NA; cdr3_aa: CSPTKVGQVYTGELFF; cdr3_nt: TGCAGCCCGACAAAGGTCGGACAGGTCTACACCGGGGAGCTGTTTTTT
d_call: NA; cdr3_length: 13; v_call: TRBV5-6; j_call: TRBJ2-5; clone_size: NA; cdr3_aa: CASSPSRVETQYF; cdr3_nt: TGTGCCAGCAGCCCCAGCAGGGTAGAGACCCAGTACTTC
d_call: NA; cdr3_length: 14; v_call: TRBV5-1; j_call: TRBJ2-3; clone_size: few; cdr3_aa: CASSLSEPTDTQYF; cdr3_nt: TGCGCCAGCAGCTTGTCAGAACCAACAGATACGCAGTATTTT
d_call: NA; cdr3_length: 12; v_call: TRBV12-3/TRBV12-4; j_call: TRBJ1-6; clone_size: NA; cdr3_aa: CASRPNNSPLHF; cdr3_nt: TGTGCCAGCAGGCCCAATAATTCACCCCTCCACTTT
d_call: TRBD1; cdr3_length: 13; v_call: TRBV5-1; j_call: TRBJ1-1; clone_size: few; cdr3_aa: CASSNGQGTEAFF; cdr3_nt: TGCGCCAGCAGCAACGGACAGGGGACTGAAGCTTTCTTT
d_call: TRBD2; cdr3_length: 17; v_call: TRBV5-1; j_call: TRBJ2-1; clone_size: NA; cdr3_aa: CASSPGLAGISYNEQFF; cdr3_nt: TGCGCCAGCAGCCCTGGACTAGCGGGGATCTCCTACAATGAGCAGTTCTTC
d_call: TRBD1; cdr3_length: 15; v_call: TRBV24-1; j_call: TRBJ2-1; clone_size: NA; cdr3_aa: CATSDSRQGAGKRFF; cdr3_nt: TGTGCCACCAGTGATTCACGACAGGGGGCCGGAAAAAGGTTCTTC
d_call: NA; cdr3_length: 16; v_call: TRBV6-2/TRBV6-3; j_call: TRBJ2-1; clone_size: NA; cdr3_aa: CASSYKGQPTYNEQFF; cdr3_nt: TGTGCCAGCAGTTACAAGGGGCAGCCAACCTACAATGAGCAGTTCTTC
d_call: NA; cdr3_length: 17; v_call: TRBV5-1; j_call: TRBJ2-4; clone_size: few; cdr3_aa: CASSLRLGDLAKNIQYF; cdr3_nt: TGCGCCAGCAGCTTGAGGTTGGGTGACCTAGCCAAAAACATTCAGTACTTC
d_call: NA; cdr3_length: 13; v_call: TRBV5-6; j_call: TRBJ2-2; clone_size: NA; cdr3_aa: CASSSGPPGELFF; cdr3_nt: TGTGCCAGCAGCTCGGGACCGCCCGGGGAGCTGTTTTTT
d_call: NA; cdr3_length: 15; v_call: TRBV5-5; j_call: TRBJ1-5; clone_size: NA; cdr3_aa: CASSPDGRFEEPQHF; cdr3_nt: TGTGCCAGCAGCCCCGATGGACGTTTTGAGGAGCCCCAGCATTTT
d_call: NA; cdr3_length: 14; v_call: TRBV7-6; j_call: TRBJ2-1; clone_size: NA; cdr3_aa: CASSSVDSYNEQFF; cdr3_nt: TGTGCCAGCAGCTCCGTCGACAGCTACAATGAGCAGTTCTTC
d_call: NA; cdr3_length: 12; v_call: TRBV29-1; j_call: TRBJ2-5; clone_size: many; cdr3_aa: CSVVSLGETQYF; cdr3_nt: TGCAGCGTTGTAAGTCTGGGGGAGACCCAGTACTTC
d_call: TRBD1; cdr3_length: 13; v_call: TRBV7-9; j_call: TRBJ1-5; clone_size: few; cdr3_aa: CASSQTGNQPQHF; cdr3_nt: TGTGCCAGCAGCCAGACAGGGAATCAGCCCCAGCATTTT
d_call: NA; cdr3_length: 12; v_call: TRBV2; j_call: TRBJ2-5; clone_size: many; cdr3_aa: CASSEAGETQYF; cdr3_nt: TGTGCCAGCAGTGAAGCGGGGGAGACCCAGTACTTC
d_call: NA; cdr3_length: 15; v_call: TRBV3-1; j_call: TRBJ2-7; clone_size: NA; cdr3_aa: CASSQDPRPEKHQYF; cdr3_nt: TGTGCCAGCAGCCAAGATCCTCGACCCGAGAAGCATCAGTACTTC
d_call: NA; cdr3_length: 16; v_call: TRBV10-3; j_call: TRBJ2-3; clone_size: few; cdr3_aa: CAISDGASRSFDTQYF; cdr3_nt: TGTGCCATCTCCGACGGGGCTAGCCGTTCGTTCGATACGCAGTATTTT
d_call: NA; cdr3_length: 17; v_call: TRBV15; j_call: TRBJ2-7; clone_size: few; cdr3_aa: CATRDIVSRTASYEQYF; cdr3_nt: TGTGCCACCAGGGATATTGTTTCCCGGACAGCTTCCTACGAGCAGTACTTC
d_call: NA; cdr3_length: 15; v_call: TRBV7-9; j_call: TRBJ1-2; clone_size: NA; cdr3_aa: CASSLAPGAGYGYTF; cdr3_nt: TGTGCCAGCAGCTTAGCGCCGGGGGCCGGCTATGGCTACACCTTC
d_call: NA; cdr3_length: 14; v_call: TRBV6-1; j_call: TRBJ1-1; clone_size: few; cdr3_aa: CAGAVRAKGTEAFF; cdr3_nt: TGTGCCGGAGCAGTACGGGCAAAGGGCACTGAAGCTTTCTTT
d_call: TRBD1; cdr3_length: 16; v_call: TRBV4-1; j_call: TRBJ2-2; clone_size: few; cdr3_aa: CASSQEPGQVTGELFF; cdr3_nt: TGCGCCAGCAGCCAAGAACCGGGACAGGTCACCGGGGAGCTGTTTTTT
d_call: TRBD1; cdr3_length: 12; v_call: TRBV29-1; j_call: TRBJ1-1; clone_size: NA; cdr3_aa: CSGNTGVTEAFF; cdr3_nt: TGCAGCGGGAACACAGGGGTCACTGAAGCTTTCTTT
d_call: NA; cdr3_length: 14; v_call: TRBV29-1; j_call: TRBJ1-1; clone_size: NA; cdr3_aa: CSVVREGVGTEAFF; cdr3_nt: TGCAGCGTTGTGAGGGAAGGGGTAGGAACTGAAGCTTTCTTT
d_call: TRBD1; cdr3_length: 13; v_call: TRBV2; j_call: TRBJ2-1; clone_size: many; cdr3_aa: CASRRGRGNEQFF; cdr3_nt: TGTGCCAGCAGGAGGGGGCGAGGCAATGAGCAGTTCTTC